This T cell receptor beta chain is from a study of Graves' ophthalmopathy and Graves' hyperthyroidism. Findings and caveats of the study: The model flagged ophthalmopathy progression at 55% to 71% sensitivity and around 72% specificity. Most thyroid clonotypes expanded beyond 0.001 frequency were also found in blood.

RNA transcripts yielded amplified TCR beta CDR3 regions. The library came from an HTBI-primed first-round RT-PCR and a second-round multiplex PCR. TCRdb processed the multiplex PCR reads anew with MiXCR; each CDR3 protein has one entry. Of hundreds of thousands of distinct CDR3 sequences in the sample, approximately 40% were seen once. CDR1 and CDR2 from the germline V gene are ENHRY and SYGVKD. Trimming left V 3 bases short and J 2 bases short, with 19 bases between. The CDR3 is 18 residues long. Patients were excluded if they had other autoimmune diseases or uncontrolled infections, and likewise if pregnancy or lactation applied. As the starting material, around 10 ml of fresh peripheral blood yielded the PBMCs. Points on this clonotype: Its antigen remains unknown.

Input material: peripheral blood. The TCR comes from an adult man with Graves' ophthalmopathy. The chain joins TRBV10-3 to TRBJ2-2, with a weak D call TRBD1 (6 bases). The CDR3 coding sequence is TGTGCCATCAGTGAAGCGAACTGGGGGACACCTAACACCGGGGAGCTGTTTTTT. Its translation is CAISEANWGTPNTGELFF.